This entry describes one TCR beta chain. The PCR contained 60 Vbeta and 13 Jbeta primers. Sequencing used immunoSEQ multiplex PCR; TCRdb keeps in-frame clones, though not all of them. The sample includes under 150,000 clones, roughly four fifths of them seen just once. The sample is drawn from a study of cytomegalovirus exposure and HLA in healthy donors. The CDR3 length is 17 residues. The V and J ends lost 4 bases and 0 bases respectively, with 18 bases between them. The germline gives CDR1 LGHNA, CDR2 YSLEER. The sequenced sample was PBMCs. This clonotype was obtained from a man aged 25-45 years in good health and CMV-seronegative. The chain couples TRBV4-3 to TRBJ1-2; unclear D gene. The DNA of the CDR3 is TGCGCCAGCAGCCCCGTCGGGGAACTACCAACTAACTATGGCTACACCTTC. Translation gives CASSPVGELPTNYGYTF.